These 12 T cell receptor beta chains originate from one sample sequenced in a study of T cell repertoires in cytomegalovirus infection. These receptors' antigens are unknown. TCRdb reprocessed the reads with MiXCR, giving one entry per CDR3 protein. The sample holds 7,500 to 9,000 distinct CDR3 sequences, around 54% seen once. Specimen: PBMCs, sequenced either directly or after in vitro stimulation (not recorded which). The receptors derive from a human donor in good health (CMV status not recorded). Some clones in this sample may be carry-over from other donors' samples.

This clonotype was found a few times. The chain combines TRBV6-2 or TRBV6-3 with TRBJ2-1; 13 positions match TRBD2. V lost 6 bases and J lost 8; bases outside the gene matches: 19. CDR3 length: 19 residues. Germline V gene data show CDR1 as MNHEY and CDR2 as SVGEGT. The CDR3 DNA sequence: TGTGCCAGCAGCCCCTTCCCTTCGATACTAGCGGGAGGGATCGATGAGCAGTTCTTC. This sequence encodes CASSPFPSILAGGIDEQFF.

As regards this clonotype: Without the conserved terminal phenylalanine or tryptophan, this CDR3 likely stems from a read error. The chain recombines TRBV15 with TRBJ2-1; TRBD2 matches 8 bases. CDR1 LNHNV and CDR2 YYDKDF come from the germline V gene (reference sequence). The CDR3 spans 16 residues. The V gene end was trimmed by 0 bases and the J gene end by 4 bases; junction bases not matched to a gene: 5. CDR3 sequence: CATSRDRGGWYNEQFS. The CDR3 nucleotides read TGTGCCACCAGCAGAGATCGGGGGGGTTGGTACAATGAGCAGTTCTCC.

The V call is TRBV29-1, the J call TRBJ1-2; D unresolved. V was clipped by 5 bases and J by 4 bases, with 14 bases between them. This CDR3 spans 13 amino acids. Germline-derived CDR1 and CDR2 are SQVTM and ANQGSEA. The CDR3 DNA reads as TGCAGCGTTAGGCCCCGGTCGGGCTATGGCTACACCTTC. Translating gives CSVRPRSGYGYTF.

This chain links TRBV6-6 with TRBJ1-5; the D gene is possibly TRBD1 (6 bases). The CDR3 has 14 residues. Trimming took off 6 bases at V and 2 bases at J, with 11 bases between the two ends. Germline V gives CDR1 MNHNY, CDR2 SVGAGI (reference sequence). In DNA, the CDR3 is TGTGCCAGCAGGCCAAGGGGGGGCAATCAGCCCCAGCATTTT. Residues: CASRPRGGNQPQHF.

With regard to this clonotype: One end of the junction varies from germline; a read error may be responsible. The chain couples TRBV27 to TRBJ2-3, with 9 bases lining up with TRBD2. Germline V gene sequence: CDR1 MNHEY, CDR2 SMNVEV (reference sequence). The CDR3 spans 20 residues. The CDR3 region has the DNA TGTGACAGCAGTTTATCGAGGGTCCGAGCGGGAGGCCTGAGAACAGATACGCAGTATTTT. Protein product: CDSSLSRVRAGGLRTDTQYF.

The chain is built from TRBV7-6 and TRBJ1-5; D is unresolved. The length of the CDR3 is 15 residues. The ends were cut back, 5 bases at V and 3 bases at J, with 14 bases in the middle. The germline V gene has CDR1 SGHVS and CDR2 FNYEAQ. The CDR3 sequence is CASSPEPYINQPQHF. The DNA of the CDR3 is TGTGCCAGCAGCCCAGAACCATACATCAATCAGCCCCAGCATTTT.

This chain links TRBV6-1 with TRBJ1-5, with TRBD1 matching over 7 bases. The germline gives CDR1 MNHNS, CDR2 SASEGT. V was pared by 10 bases and J by 3 bases, with 6 bases of the junction left unmatched. The length of the CDR3 is 13 residues. Here the CDR3 reads CATLGQLNQPQHF. In nucleotides, the CDR3 is TGTGCCACCCTGGGACAGCTCAATCAGCCCCAGCATTTT.

This clonotype was counted once. This may be a read error: a much more frequent sequence differs by one nucleotide. The V call is TRBV5-1, the J call TRBJ1-3; D not certain. CDR3 length equals 12 residues. In germline, CDR1 is SGHRS, CDR2 YFSETQ. The CDR3 DNA reads as TGCCCCAGCACCTATGATGGAAACACCATATATTTT. This encodes CPSTYDGNTIYF.

V is TRBV20-1 and J is TRBJ2-7; D call uncertain. CDR1 is DFQATT, CDR2 SNEGSKA, per germline (reference sequence). The germline V and J ends were trimmed by 7 bases and 4 bases, with 14 bases remaining between them. The CDR3 covers 12 residues. The CDR3 DNA reads as TGCAGTGAGGCGAGGAGCAATTACGAGCAGTACTTC. Protein sequence: CSEARSNYEQYF.

This clonotype was detected once. The rearrangement joins TRBV5-4 to TRBJ2-7; the D gene could be TRBD1 or TRBD2 (5 bases each). Looked up from germline, CDR1 is SGHNT and CDR2 is YYREEE (reference sequence). Trimming shortened V by 4 bases and J by 5 bases, and 13 bases separated the two germline ends. The CDR3 contains 13 residues. As DNA, the CDR3 is TGTGCCAGCAGCCACCCTCGAGGGGACGAGCAGTACTTC. Residues: CASSHPRGDEQYF.

Concerning this clonotype: An end of the junction does not agree with germline; a read error may underlie this. The chain uses TRBV12-3 or TRBV12-4 and TRBJ1-1; D might be TRBD1 (5 bases). This CDR3 region has 16 residues. The CDR3: CASSLRVSKRGTEAIF. CDR3 nucleotide sequence: TGTGCCAGCAGCCTCAGGGTTTCCAAACGGGGCACAGAAGCTATCTTT.

This clonotype was recorded a few times. The chain uses TRBV29-1 and TRBJ2-7; TRBD1 is a possible D gene (5 bases). V was shortened by 3 bases and J by 2 bases, with 8 bases between the two germline ends. The CDR3 contains 12 residues. Germline loops: CDR1 SQVTM, CDR2 ANQGSEA. CDR3 in DNA: TGCAGCGTTGAGTCACAGGCCTACGAGCAGTACTTC. This gives the protein CSVESQAYEQYF.